The entry below describes one T cell receptor beta chain. This specimen belongs to a study of sequential checkpoint blockade in melanoma. The table came from immunoSEQ multiplex PCR; TCRdb's copy has only in-frame clones and leaves some out. The data contain under 50,000 clones, about 88% of them seen just once; the ten biggest clones take up 9.5% to 15%. Treatment noted: randomized to nivolumab then ipilimumab (arm A) or the reverse (arm B). From thawed PBMCs, live CD3+CD8+ cells negative for CD19 and CD56 were sorted. The CDR3 covers 16 residues. Germline-derived CDR1 and CDR2 are SGHRS and YFSETQ. This chain joins TRBV5-1 and TRBJ2-5; 8 bases are shared with TRBD2. The end of the DNA fits TRBJ2-7 better, so the J call may be wrong. Sample: CD8+ T cells sorted from blood (inferred from file names), taken from a patient given nivolumab and ipilimumab in sequence. The source of this sequence is a human donor with melanoma. For the CDR3, the DNA is TGCGCCAGCAGCGGTACTAGCGGAGCTTACTCCTACGAGCAGTACTTC. Encoded protein: CASSGTSGAYSYEQYF.